A selection of T cell receptor beta chains follows, all from one sample in a study of identical twins. TCRdb independently ran MiXCR on the 5' RACE reads; one entry per CDR3 protein. The table has under 350,000 distinct CDR3 sequences, 8% to 9.5% seen once; the top ten hold approximately 6.6%. These same data were also listed under a study on yellow fever vaccine responses in identical twins.

Source material: CD8+ T cells sorted from blood. All receptors derive from a woman aged 18-35 years in good health. Each CDR3 is given without its conserved first and last residue. The order of the fields is V gene, J gene, CDR3 protein.

TRBV7-9,TRBJ2-7,ASHGGSSYEQY
TRBV5-4,TRBJ2-7,ACNIVADDISYEQY
TRBV6-5,TRBJ2-1,ASSYDLSGRARNEQF
TRBV20-1,TRBJ1-2,SARHQHGYT
TRBV6-7,TRBJ2-2,ASSYRPKHGTNTGELF
TRBV11-2,TRBJ2-2,ASSSTGNTGELF
TRBV24-1,TRBJ2-1,ATTDSYNEQF
TRBV4-1,TRBJ2-2,ASSQVPGDTGELF
TRBV7-8,TRBJ1-1,ASSLGAVEAF
TRBV28,TRBJ2-1,ASSTLAGGFYNEQF
TRBV25-1,TRBJ2-7,ASSEWDRDLYEQY
TRBV6-1,TRBJ2-3,ASSPLRGLIDTQY
TRBV6-2/TRBV6-3,TRBJ2-5,ASSPLAEETQY
TRBV11-2,TRBJ2-1,ASSLVSYEQF
TRBV12-3/TRBV12-4,TRBJ2-2,ASTPTGATGELF
TRBV27,TRBJ2-1,ASSLVGNDNEQF
TRBV10-2,TRBJ1-1,ASSETTDKGE
TRBV7-9,TRBJ2-1,ASSPLGPVYDEQF
TRBV29-1,TRBJ2-7,SVLRTDSYEQY
TRBV3-1,TRBJ1-6,ASSHDGGRSQFSYNSPLH
TRBV5-1,TRBJ1-1,ASTLGDLNTEAF
TRBV4-3,TRBJ2-2,ASSQDLDLTGELF
TRBV11-2,TRBJ2-1,ASSRPVPGTSSYNEQF
TRBV5-4,TRBJ2-1,ASRIGGANEQF
TRBV7-9,TRBJ2-3,ATPPEAKRGRDTQY
TRBV28,TRBJ2-2,ASSRTTSGRAGELF
TRBV11-2,TRBJ1-5,ASRGAGQPQH
TRBV7-9,TRBJ2-6,ASSSDSGGANVLT
TRBV20-1,TRBJ1-2,SAVESELYGYT
TRBV6-1,TRBJ2-1,ASSDLGRGRDEQF
TRBV30,TRBJ1-1,AWIAGQGITEAF
TRBV13,TRBJ1-6,ASSEKYNSPLH
TRBV6-4,TRBJ2-1,ASSDSNGGVI
TRBV13,TRBJ2-5,ASSTAGARETQY
TRBV3-1,TRBJ2-1,ASSQDPSGGIYNEQF
TRBV7-9,TRBJ2-6,ASSLSRESSGANVLT
TRBV7-2,TRBJ2-1,ASSVSVFEQF
TRBV30,TRBJ2-7,AWRETGTGVVYEQY
TRBV7-9,TRBJ1-1,ASSSPGRNEAF
TRBV27,TRBJ2-1,ASSPRGLAGGMSSYNEQF